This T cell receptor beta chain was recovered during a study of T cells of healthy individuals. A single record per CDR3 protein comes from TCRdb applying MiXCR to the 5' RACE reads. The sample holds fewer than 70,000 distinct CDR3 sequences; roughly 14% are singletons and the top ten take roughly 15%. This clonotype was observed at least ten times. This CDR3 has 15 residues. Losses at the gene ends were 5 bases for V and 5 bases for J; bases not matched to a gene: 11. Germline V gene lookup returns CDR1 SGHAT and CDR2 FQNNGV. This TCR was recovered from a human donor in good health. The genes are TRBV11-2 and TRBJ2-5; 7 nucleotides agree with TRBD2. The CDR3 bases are TGTGCCAGCAGCCTAGGACTAGTGAGTGAGGAGACCCAGTACTTC. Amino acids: CASSLGLVSEETQYF.